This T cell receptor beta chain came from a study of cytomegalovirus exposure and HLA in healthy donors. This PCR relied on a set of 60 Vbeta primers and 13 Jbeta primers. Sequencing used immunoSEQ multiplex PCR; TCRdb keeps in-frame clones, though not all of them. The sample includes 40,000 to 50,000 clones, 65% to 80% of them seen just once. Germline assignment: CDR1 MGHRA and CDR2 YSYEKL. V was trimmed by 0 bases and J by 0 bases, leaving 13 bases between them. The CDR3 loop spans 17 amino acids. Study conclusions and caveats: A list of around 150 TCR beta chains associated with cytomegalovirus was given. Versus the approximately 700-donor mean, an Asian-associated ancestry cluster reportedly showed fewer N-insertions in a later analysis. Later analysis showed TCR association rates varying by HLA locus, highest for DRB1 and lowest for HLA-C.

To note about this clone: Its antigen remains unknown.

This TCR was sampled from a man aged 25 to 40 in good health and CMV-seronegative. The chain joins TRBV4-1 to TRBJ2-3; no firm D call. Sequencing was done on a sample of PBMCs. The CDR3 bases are TGCGCCAGCAGCCAAGATTTCGGCGGAGCTAGCACAGATACGCAGTATTTT. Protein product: CASSQDFGGASTDTQYF.